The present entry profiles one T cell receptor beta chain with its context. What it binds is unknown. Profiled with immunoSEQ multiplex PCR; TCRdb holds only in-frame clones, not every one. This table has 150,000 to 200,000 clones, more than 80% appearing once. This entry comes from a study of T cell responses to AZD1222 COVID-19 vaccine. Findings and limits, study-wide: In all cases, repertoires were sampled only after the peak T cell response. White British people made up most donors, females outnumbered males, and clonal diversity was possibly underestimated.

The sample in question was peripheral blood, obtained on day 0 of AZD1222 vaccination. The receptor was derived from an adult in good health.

The CDR3 region is CASSPRGTAQVGEQYF. The CDR3 coding sequence is TGCGCCAGCAGTCCTAGGGGGACGGCGCAAGTGGGAGAGCAGTACTTC. V is TRBV23-1 and J is TRBJ2-7, with D perhaps matching TRBD1 (6 bases). TRBV23-1 is classed as an ORF, of uncertain function. V dropped 4 bases and J dropped 7 bases, with 23 bases sitting between them. The CDR3 runs to 16 residues.